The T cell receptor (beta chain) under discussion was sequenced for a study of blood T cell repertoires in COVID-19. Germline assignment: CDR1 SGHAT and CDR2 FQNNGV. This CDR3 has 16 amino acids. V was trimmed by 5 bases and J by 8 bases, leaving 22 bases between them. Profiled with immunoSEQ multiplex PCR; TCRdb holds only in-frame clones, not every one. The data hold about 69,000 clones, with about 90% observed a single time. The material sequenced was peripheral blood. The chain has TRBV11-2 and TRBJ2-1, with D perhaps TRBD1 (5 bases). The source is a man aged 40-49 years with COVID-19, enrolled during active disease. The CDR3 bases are TGTGCCAGCAGCCCAGAATGGTCAGGGATCACTTATGAGCAGTTCTTC. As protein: CASSPEWSGITYEQFF. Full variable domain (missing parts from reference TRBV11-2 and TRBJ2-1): EAGVAQSPRYKIIEKRQSVAFWCNPISGHATLYWYQQILGQGPKLLIQFQNNGVVDDSQLPKDRFSAERLKGVDSTLKIQPAKLEDSAVYLCASSPEWSGITYEQFFGPGTRLTVL.